This is a list of T cell receptor beta chains from one sample in a study of blood T cell repertoires in COVID-19. Measured with immunoSEQ multiplex PCR; TCRdb has only the in-frame clones, and not every one. The repertoire holds a few hundred thousand clones, with around 86% as singletons. The specimen was peripheral blood. The origin of the receptors is a man younger than 40 who had recovered from COVID-19. The CDR3 runs from the conserved cysteine through the conserved F or W. Each record gives: D gene, V gene, J gene, clone size, CDR3 protein, CDR3 DNA. A D gene is named only where the DNA matches it firmly. For some rows the clone size is stated as once, few or many, or as a class when expanded; others skip it.

d_call: .
v_call: TRBV27
j_call: TRBJ2-5
clone_size: .
cdr3_aa: CASSLYYQGRSETQYF
cdr3_nt: TGTGCCAGCAGTTTATATTATCAGGGGCGATCAGAGACCCAGTACTTC

d_call: TRBD1
v_call: TRBV18
j_call: TRBJ2-7
clone_size: .
cdr3_aa: CASSEGQGPYEQYF
cdr3_nt: TGTGCCAGCTCAGAGGGACAGGGCCCCTACGAGCAGTACTTC

d_call: .
v_call: TRBV13
j_call: TRBJ2-5
clone_size: .
cdr3_aa: CASRGEDGTQYF
cdr3_nt: TGTGCCAGCAGAGGGGAAGACGGGACCCAGTACTTC

d_call: .
v_call: TRBV25-1
j_call: TRBJ2-4
clone_size: .
cdr3_aa: CASSEFRQGVKNIQYF
cdr3_nt: TGTGCCAGCAGTGAATTTCGGCAGGGCGTAAAAAACATTCAGTACTTC

d_call: TRBD2
v_call: TRBV4-1
j_call: TRBJ2-2
clone_size: .
cdr3_aa: CASRTPGLAGRNPGELFF
cdr3_nt: TGCGCCAGCAGGACACCGGGACTAGCGGGACGCAATCCCGGGGAGCTGTTTTTT

d_call: TRBD1
v_call: TRBV6-5
j_call: TRBJ2-2
clone_size: .
cdr3_aa: CAHSRQGSSGELFF
cdr3_nt: TGTGCCCATTCCCGACAGGGGTCGTCGGGGGAGCTGTTTTTT

d_call: TRBD1
v_call: TRBV30
j_call: TRBJ1-1
clone_size: .
cdr3_aa: CAWSVGTGNTEAFF
cdr3_nt: TGTGCCTGGAGTGTCGGGACAGGGAACACTGAAGCTTTCTTT

d_call: .
v_call: TRBV7-7
j_call: TRBJ2-1
clone_size: medium-sized
cdr3_aa: CASSASHSDEQFF
cdr3_nt: TGTGCCAGCAGTGCTAGCCACTCCGATGAGCAGTTCTTC

d_call: TRBD2
v_call: TRBV27
j_call: TRBJ2-1
clone_size: .
cdr3_aa: CATLGPDSGADNEQFF
cdr3_nt: TGTGCCACCCTCGGTCCGGATAGCGGGGCGGACAATGAGCAGTTCTTC

d_call: .
v_call: TRBV5-4
j_call: TRBJ2-7
clone_size: .
cdr3_aa: CASSSRREQYF
cdr3_nt: TGTGCCAGCAGTAGCAGACGCGAGCAGTACTTC

d_call: .
v_call: TRBV19
j_call: TRBJ1-1
clone_size: .
cdr3_aa: CASSIDNRNTEAFF
cdr3_nt: TGTGCCAGTAGTATAGATAACAGGAACACTGAAGCTTTCTTT

d_call: TRBD1
v_call: TRBV5-5
j_call: TRBJ1-6
clone_size: .
cdr3_aa: CASNPGQGNSPLHF
cdr3_nt: TGTGCCAGCAACCCCGGACAGGGTAATTCACCCCTCCACTTT

d_call: TRBD2
v_call: TRBV27
j_call: TRBJ2-7
clone_size: .
cdr3_aa: CASSRYGAGRGTYEQYF
cdr3_nt: TGTGCCAGCAGTAGGTACGGAGCGGGGCGGGGGACCTACGAGCAGTACTTC

d_call: TRBD1
v_call: TRBV5-4
j_call: TRBJ1-1
clone_size: .
cdr3_aa: CASSRVGQGASEAFF
cdr3_nt: TGTGCCAGCAGCCGAGTGGGACAGGGGGCGTCTGAAGCTTTCTTT

d_call: .
v_call: TRBV4-3
j_call: TRBJ2-2
clone_size: .
cdr3_aa: CASSLNQGWSGELFF
cdr3_nt: TGCGCCAGCAGCCTAAACCAGGGGTGGTCCGGGGAGCTGTTTTTT

d_call: TRBD1
v_call: TRBV10-1
j_call: TRBJ2-1
clone_size: .
cdr3_aa: CASSEIRQGTYNEQFF
cdr3_nt: TGCGCCAGCAGTGAGATCCGACAGGGGACCTACAATGAGCAGTTCTTC

d_call: TRBD2
v_call: TRBV5-1
j_call: TRBJ2-7
clone_size: .
cdr3_aa: CASSTSTLTSGEQYF
cdr3_nt: TGCGCCAGCAGCACGTCGACTCTGACTAGCGGCGAGCAGTACTTC

d_call: .
v_call: TRBV2
j_call: TRBJ1-1
clone_size: .
cdr3_aa: CASSGGGNTEAFF
cdr3_nt: TGTGCCAGCAGTGGGGGAGGGAACACTGAAGCTTTCTTT

d_call: .
v_call: TRBV5-8
j_call: TRBJ2-7
clone_size: once
cdr3_aa: CASSSLSTGYEQYF
cdr3_nt: TGTGCCAGCAGCTCCCTATCGACAGGCTACGAGCAGTACTTC

d_call: .
v_call: TRBV5-1
j_call: TRBJ2-3
clone_size: .
cdr3_aa: CASSLDSRSTDTQYF
cdr3_nt: TGCGCCAGCAGCTTGGACAGTCGCTCCACAGATACGCAGTATTTT

d_call: .
v_call: TRBV14
j_call: TRBJ1-2
clone_size: .
cdr3_aa: CASSRTRVEGYTF
cdr3_nt: TGTGCCAGCAGCCGGACCAGGGTCGAGGGCTACACCTTC

d_call: .
v_call: TRBV10-1
j_call: TRBJ1-6
clone_size: .
cdr3_aa: CASSERGISPLHF
cdr3_nt: TGCGCCAGCAGTGAGAGGGGTATTTCACCCCTCCACTTT

d_call: TRBD1
v_call: TRBV7-2
j_call: TRBJ1-5
clone_size: .
cdr3_aa: CASSTGGQGEGNQPQHF
cdr3_nt: TGTGCCAGCAGTACCGGAGGACAGGGTGAGGGCAATCAGCCCCAGCATTTT

d_call: TRBD2
v_call: TRBV4-1
j_call: TRBJ2-1
clone_size: .
cdr3_aa: CASSQSGPAGGRNNEQFF
cdr3_nt: TGCGCCAGCAGCCAATCAGGGCCAGCGGGGGGGCGGAACAATGAGCAGTTCTTC

d_call: .
v_call: TRBV27
j_call: TRBJ1-2
clone_size: .
cdr3_aa: CASSLSYDRKNDYGYTF
cdr3_nt: TGTGCCAGCAGTTTATCGTACGACAGAAAGAACGACTATGGCTACACCTTC

d_call: TRBD1
v_call: TRBV7-9
j_call: TRBJ1-2
clone_size: .
cdr3_aa: CASSPGQGFDYGYTF
cdr3_nt: TGTGCCAGCAGCCCGGGACAGGGGTTCGACTATGGCTACACCTTC

d_call: .
v_call: TRBV7-2
j_call: TRBJ1-5
clone_size: .
cdr3_aa: CASSLVGQYSNQPQHF
cdr3_nt: TGTGCCAGCAGCTTAGTTGGTCAGTATAGCAATCAGCCCCAGCATTTT

d_call: .
v_call: TRBV5-4
j_call: TRBJ1-1
clone_size: .
cdr3_aa: CASSFLDGVNTEAFF
cdr3_nt: TGTGCCAGCAGCTTTTTGGACGGGGTGAACACTGAAGCTTTCTTT

d_call: TRBD2
v_call: TRBV4-1
j_call: TRBJ2-5
clone_size: .
cdr3_aa: CASSQGWGGGETQYF
cdr3_nt: TGCGCCAGCAGCCAAGGTTGGGGCGGGGGAGAGACCCAGTACTTC

d_call: TRBD2
v_call: TRBV9
j_call: TRBJ2-3
clone_size: .
cdr3_aa: CASSVRGGPREADTQYF
cdr3_nt: TGTGCCAGCAGCGTTCGCGGGGGACCTCGTGAGGCAGATACGCAGTATTTT

d_call: TRBD1
v_call: TRBV9
j_call: TRBJ2-2
clone_size: .
cdr3_aa: CASSPQGARTGELFF
cdr3_nt: TGTGCCAGCAGCCCACAGGGGGCCCGCACCGGGGAGCTGTTTTTT